A selection of T cell receptor beta chains follows, all from one sample in a study of cytomegalovirus exposure and HLA in healthy donors. Sequencing used immunoSEQ multiplex PCR; TCRdb keeps in-frame clones, though not all of them. The profile covers about 50,000 clones, with around 81% appearing a single time and around 8.1% taken by the ten largest. Sample: PBMCs. These receptors were obtained from a young man in good health and CMV-seropositive. Each CDR3 is given with its conserved first and last residue. The D gene is left open where the match is weak. A clone size is listed for some rows: how often the clone was seen (once, few, many), or a class if it is expanded.

CDR3aa,CDR3nt,d_gene,abundance,j_gene,v_gene
CASSLTGAGQPQHF,TGTGCCAGCAGCTTAACAGGGGCAGGTCAGCCCCAGCATTTT,TRBD1,.,TRBJ1-5,TRBV7-8
CSSRQGNTDTQYF,TGCAGCTCTCGACAGGGAAACACAGATACGCAGTATTTT,TRBD1,.,TRBJ2-3,TRBV29-1
CSATEHPYGYTF,TGCAGCGCTACAGAACACCCCTATGGCTACACCTTC,.,.,TRBJ1-2,TRBV29-1
CASATVAQGSYEQYF,TGCGCCAGCGCCACCGTGGCACAGGGTTCCTACGAGCAGTACTTC,.,.,TRBJ2-7,TRBV5-1
CAISSRGGSDTQYF,TGTGCCATCAGCTCGCGGGGGGGCTCAGATACGCAGTATTTT,TRBD2,.,TRBJ2-3,TRBV10-3
CASSLIAGKTEAFF,TGTGCCAGCAGCCTCATAGCGGGGAAAACTGAAGCTTTCTTT,.,.,TRBJ1-1,TRBV11-2
CASSVGQGDYGYTF,TGTGCCAGCAGCGTGGGACAGGGGGACTATGGCTACACCTTC,TRBD1,.,TRBJ1-2,TRBV9
CASSSGTGGPQPQHF,TGCGCCAGCAGCTCCGGGACAGGGGGTCCCCAGCCCCAGCATTTT,TRBD1,few,TRBJ1-5,TRBV5-1
CASSQTASGDNEQFF,TGTGCCAGCAGCCAAACTGCTAGCGGGGACAATGAGCAGTTCTTC,TRBD2,few,TRBJ2-1,TRBV4-2
CASSPTTGQDEQYF,TGTGCCAGCAGCCCAACAACAGGGCAGGACGAGCAGTACTTC,.,.,TRBJ2-7,TRBV5-4
CASSSGTSAYEQYF,TGTGCCAGCAGCTCCGGGACTAGCGCCTACGAGCAGTACTTC,TRBD2,.,TRBJ2-7,TRBV7-9
CASSRTTTSGSYEQYF,TGTGCCAGCAGCCGAACCACTACTAGCGGCAGCTACGAGCAGTACTTC,TRBD2,.,TRBJ2-7,TRBV14
CASSQDWGGGGETQYF,TGTGCCAGCAGCCAAGACTGGGGTGGGGGCGGGGAGACCCAGTACTTC,.,few,TRBJ2-5,TRBV4-2
CASSPMEAFNSPLHF,TGTGCCAGCAGCCCGATGGAGGCCTTTAATTCACCCCTCCACTTT,.,.,TRBJ1-6,TRBV7-2
CASSQPGQSYEQYF,TGTGCCAGCAGCCAACCTGGACAGTCCTACGAGCAGTACTTC,.,.,TRBJ2-7,TRBV4-2
CASSPWTTEGTDTQYF,TGTGCCAGCAGCCCGTGGACTACCGAAGGCACAGATACGCAGTATTTT,.,.,TRBJ2-3,TRBV4-2
CASSSQGSTGYTF,TGTGCCAGCAGTTCACAGGGTTCTACTGGCTACACCTTC,.,.,TRBJ1-2,TRBV6-5
CAISDGQAGNTIYF,TGTGCCATCAGTGATGGGCAGGCTGGAAACACCATATATTTT,.,few,TRBJ1-3,TRBV10-3
CSVVPGTGAFNGYTF,TGCAGCGTTGTCCCCGGGACAGGGGCGTTTAATGGCTACACCTTC,TRBD1,.,TRBJ1-2,TRBV29-1